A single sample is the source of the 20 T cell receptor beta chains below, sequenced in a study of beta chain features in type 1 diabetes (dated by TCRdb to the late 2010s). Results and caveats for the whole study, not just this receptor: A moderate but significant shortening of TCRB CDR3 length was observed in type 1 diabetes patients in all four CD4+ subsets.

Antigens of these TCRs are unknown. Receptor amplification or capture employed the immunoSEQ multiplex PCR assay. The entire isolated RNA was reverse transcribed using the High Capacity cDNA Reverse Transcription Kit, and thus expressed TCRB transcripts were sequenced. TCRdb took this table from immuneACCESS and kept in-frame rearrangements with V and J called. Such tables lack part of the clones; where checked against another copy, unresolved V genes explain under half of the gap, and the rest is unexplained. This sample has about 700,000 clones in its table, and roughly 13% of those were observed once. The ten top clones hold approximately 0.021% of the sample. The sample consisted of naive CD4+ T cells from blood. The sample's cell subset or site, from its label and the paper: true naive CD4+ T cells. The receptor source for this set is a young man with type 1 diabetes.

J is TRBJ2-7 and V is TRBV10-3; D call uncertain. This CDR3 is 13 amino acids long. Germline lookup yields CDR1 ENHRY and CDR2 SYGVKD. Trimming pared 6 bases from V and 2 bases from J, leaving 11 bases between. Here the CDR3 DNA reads TGTGCCATCAGGGACGGCCCGACCTACGAGCAGTACTTC. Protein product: CAIRDGPTYEQYF.

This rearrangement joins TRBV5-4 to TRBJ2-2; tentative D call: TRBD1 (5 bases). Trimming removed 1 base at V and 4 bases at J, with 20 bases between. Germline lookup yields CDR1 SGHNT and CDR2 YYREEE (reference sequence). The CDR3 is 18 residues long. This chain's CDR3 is CASSLKIRRAYSTGELFF. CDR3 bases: TGTGCCAGCAGCTTGAAAATCCGCAGGGCATACTCCACCGGGGAGCTGTTTTTT.

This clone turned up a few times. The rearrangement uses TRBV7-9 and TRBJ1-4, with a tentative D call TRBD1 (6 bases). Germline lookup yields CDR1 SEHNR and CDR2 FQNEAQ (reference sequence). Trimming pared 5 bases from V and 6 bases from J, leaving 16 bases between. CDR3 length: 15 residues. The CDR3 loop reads CASSAFWGADEKLFF. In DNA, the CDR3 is TGTGCCAGCAGCGCCTTTTGGGGGGCAGATGAAAAACTGTTTTTT.

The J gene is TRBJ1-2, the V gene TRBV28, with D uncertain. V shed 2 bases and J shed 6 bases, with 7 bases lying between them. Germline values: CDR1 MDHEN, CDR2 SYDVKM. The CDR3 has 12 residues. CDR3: CASSLEVHGYTF. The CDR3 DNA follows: TGTGCCAGCAGTTTAGAGGTCCATGGCTACACCTTC.

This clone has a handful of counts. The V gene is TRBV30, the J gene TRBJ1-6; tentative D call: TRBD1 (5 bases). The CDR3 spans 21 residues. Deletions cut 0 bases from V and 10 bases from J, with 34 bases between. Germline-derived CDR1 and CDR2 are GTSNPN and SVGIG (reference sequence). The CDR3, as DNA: TGTGCCTGGAGTGTACGGTCTCCTTGGGTTGTGCTGGGGGGTTCCGGCTCACCCCTCCACTTT. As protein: CAWSVRSPWVVLGGSGSPLHF.

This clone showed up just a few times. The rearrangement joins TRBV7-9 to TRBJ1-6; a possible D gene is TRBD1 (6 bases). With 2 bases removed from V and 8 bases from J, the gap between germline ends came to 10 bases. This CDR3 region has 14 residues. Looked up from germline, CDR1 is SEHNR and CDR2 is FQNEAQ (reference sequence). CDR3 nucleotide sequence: TGTGCCAGCAGCTTACTACAGGGAGATTCACCCCTCCACTTT. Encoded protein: CASSLLQGDSPLHF.

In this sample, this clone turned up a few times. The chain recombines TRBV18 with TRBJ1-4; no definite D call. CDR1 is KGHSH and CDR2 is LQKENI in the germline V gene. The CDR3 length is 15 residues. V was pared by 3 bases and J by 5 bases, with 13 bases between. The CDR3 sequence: CASSPQTLDNEKLFF. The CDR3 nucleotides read TGTGCCAGCTCACCCCAGACTCTCGACAATGAAAAACTGTTTTTT.

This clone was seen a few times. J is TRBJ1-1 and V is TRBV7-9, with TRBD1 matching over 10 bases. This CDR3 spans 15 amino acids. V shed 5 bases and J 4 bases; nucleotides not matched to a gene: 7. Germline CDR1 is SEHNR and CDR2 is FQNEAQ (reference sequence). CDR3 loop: CASSQDRGMSTEAFF. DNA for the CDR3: TGTGCCAGCAGCCAGGACAGGGGGATGAGCACTGAAGCTTTCTTT.

In nucleotides, the CDR3 is TGCAGCGTTGCGGGACAGAGCACAGATACGCAGTATTTT. Translation: CSVAGQSTDTQYF. V is TRBV29-1 and J is TRBJ2-3, with 7 bases that match TRBD1. Unmatched junction bases numbered 1, after V lost 4 bases and J lost 0 bases. The CDR3 length is 13 residues. Germline V gene lookup returns CDR1 SQVTM and CDR2 ANQGSEA.

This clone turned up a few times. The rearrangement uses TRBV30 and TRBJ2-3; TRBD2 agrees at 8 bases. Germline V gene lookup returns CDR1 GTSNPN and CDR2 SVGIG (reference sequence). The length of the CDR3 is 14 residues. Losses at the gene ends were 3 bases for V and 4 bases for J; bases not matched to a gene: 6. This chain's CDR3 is CAWRGLVEADTQYF. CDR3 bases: TGTGCCTGGAGGGGACTAGTCGAGGCAGATACGCAGTATTTT.

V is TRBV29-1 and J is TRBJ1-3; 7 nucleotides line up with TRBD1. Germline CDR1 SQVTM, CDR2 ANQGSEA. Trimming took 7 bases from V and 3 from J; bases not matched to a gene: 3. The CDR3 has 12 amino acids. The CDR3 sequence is CSGRTGGNTIYF. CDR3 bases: TGCAGCGGACGGACAGGTGGAAACACCATATATTTT.

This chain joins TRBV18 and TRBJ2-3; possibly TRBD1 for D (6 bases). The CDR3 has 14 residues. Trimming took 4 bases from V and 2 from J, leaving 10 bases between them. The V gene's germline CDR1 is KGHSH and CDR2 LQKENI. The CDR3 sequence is CASSRQENTDTQYF. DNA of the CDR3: TGTGCCAGCTCACGACAGGAGAACACAGATACGCAGTATTTT.

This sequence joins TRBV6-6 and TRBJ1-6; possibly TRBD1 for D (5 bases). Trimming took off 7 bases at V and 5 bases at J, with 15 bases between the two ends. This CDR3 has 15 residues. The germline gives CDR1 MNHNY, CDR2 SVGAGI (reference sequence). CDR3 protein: CASKGPSGDNSPLHF. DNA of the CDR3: TGTGCCAGCAAGGGGCCATCTGGGGATAATTCACCCCTCCACTTT.

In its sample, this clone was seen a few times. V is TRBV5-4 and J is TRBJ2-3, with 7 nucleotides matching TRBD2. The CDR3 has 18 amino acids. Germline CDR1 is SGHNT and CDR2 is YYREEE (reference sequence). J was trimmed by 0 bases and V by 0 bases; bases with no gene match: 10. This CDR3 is CASSLENGGRTSTDTQYF. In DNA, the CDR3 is TGTGCCAGCAGCTTGGAAAACGGGGGGAGAACGAGCACAGATACGCAGTATTTT.

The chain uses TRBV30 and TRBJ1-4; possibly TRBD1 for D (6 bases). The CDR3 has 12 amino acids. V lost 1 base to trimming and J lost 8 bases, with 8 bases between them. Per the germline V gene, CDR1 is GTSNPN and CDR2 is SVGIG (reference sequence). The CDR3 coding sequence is TGTGCCTGGAGTGCCACAGGGGAAAAACTGTTTTTT. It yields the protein CAWSATGEKLFF.

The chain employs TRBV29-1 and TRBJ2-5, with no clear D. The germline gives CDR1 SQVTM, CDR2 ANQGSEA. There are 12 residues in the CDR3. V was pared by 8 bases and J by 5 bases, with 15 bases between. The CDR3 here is CSTGRNTETQYF. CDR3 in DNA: TGCAGCACCGGACGGAACACGGAGACCCAGTACTTC.

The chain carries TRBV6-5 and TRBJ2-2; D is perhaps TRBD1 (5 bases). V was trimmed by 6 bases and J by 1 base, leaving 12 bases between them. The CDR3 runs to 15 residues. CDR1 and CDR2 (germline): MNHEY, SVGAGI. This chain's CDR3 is CASSPGLRNTGELFF. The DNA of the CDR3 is TGTGCCAGCAGCCCAGGGCTTCGGAACACCGGGGAGCTGTTTTTT.

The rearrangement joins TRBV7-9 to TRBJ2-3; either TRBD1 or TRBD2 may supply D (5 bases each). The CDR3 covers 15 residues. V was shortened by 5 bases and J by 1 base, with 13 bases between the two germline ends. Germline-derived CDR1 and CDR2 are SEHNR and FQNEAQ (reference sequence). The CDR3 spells CASSPRVGGTDTQYF. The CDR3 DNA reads TGTGCCAGCAGCCCCAGAGTGGGGGGCACAGATACGCAGTATTTT.

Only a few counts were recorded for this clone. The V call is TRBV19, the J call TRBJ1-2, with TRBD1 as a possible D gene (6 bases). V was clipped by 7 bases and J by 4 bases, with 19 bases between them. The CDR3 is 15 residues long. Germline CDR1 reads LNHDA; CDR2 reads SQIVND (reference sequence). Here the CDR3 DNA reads TGTGCCAGTATCGATAATCCAGGGGTCGGCTATGGCTACACCTTC. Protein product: CASIDNPGVGYGYTF.

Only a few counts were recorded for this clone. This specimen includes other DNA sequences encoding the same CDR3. Written as DNA, the CDR3 is TGTGCCTGGAGTGTACAAGAGGGGTCACCCCTCCACTTT. Its protein product is CAWSVQEGSPLHF. This sequence joins TRBV30 and TRBJ1-6; D is perhaps TRBD1 (5 bases). The CDR3 loop spans 13 amino acids. In germline, CDR1 is GTSNPN, CDR2 SVGIG (reference sequence). Trimming left V 0 bases short and J 10 bases short, with 10 bases between.